The entry below describes one T cell receptor (beta chain). The sample is drawn from a study of T cell repertoires in cytomegalovirus infection. Using its own MiXCR run on the reads, TCRdb lists one record per CDR3 protein. Of approximately 500,000 distinct CDR3 sequences listed, about 25% were seen once; the top ten hold roughly 13%. This receptor was taken from a human donor in good health (CMV status not recorded). Some clones in this sample may be carry-over from other donors' samples. Sequencing was performed on PBMCs.

This chain's CDR3 is CASSFLDRGTTSEAFF. CDR3 coding DNA: TGTGCCAGCAGTTTCCTGGACAGGGGGACGACTTCGGAAGCTTTCTTT. This chain uses TRBV28 with TRBJ1-1; 10 bases fit TRBD1. CDR3 length: 16 residues. The germline CDR1 and CDR2 sequences are MDHEN and SYDVKM. V dropped 3 bases and J dropped 8; count of bases not matched to a gene: 12.